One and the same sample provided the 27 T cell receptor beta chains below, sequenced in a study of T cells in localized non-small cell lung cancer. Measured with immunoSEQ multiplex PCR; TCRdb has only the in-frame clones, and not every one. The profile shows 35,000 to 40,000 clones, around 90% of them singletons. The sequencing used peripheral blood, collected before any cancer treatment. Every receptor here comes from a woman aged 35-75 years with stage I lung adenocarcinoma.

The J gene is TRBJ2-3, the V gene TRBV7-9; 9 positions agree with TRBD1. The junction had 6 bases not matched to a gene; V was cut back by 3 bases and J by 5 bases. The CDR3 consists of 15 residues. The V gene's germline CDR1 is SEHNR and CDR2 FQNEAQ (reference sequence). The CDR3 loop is CASSFPQGAGDTQYF. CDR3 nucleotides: TGTGCCAGCAGCTTCCCACAGGGGGCAGGAGATACGCAGTATTTT. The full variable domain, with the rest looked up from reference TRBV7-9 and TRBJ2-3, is DTGVSQNPRHKITKRGQNVTFRCDPISEHNRLYWYRQTLGQGPEFLTYFQNEAQLEKSRLLSDRFSAERPKGSFSTLEIQRTEQGDSAMYLCASSFPQGAGDTQYFGPGTRLTVL.

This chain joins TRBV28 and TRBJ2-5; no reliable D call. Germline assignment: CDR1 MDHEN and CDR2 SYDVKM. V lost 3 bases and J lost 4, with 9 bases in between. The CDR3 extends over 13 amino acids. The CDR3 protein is CASSFPSRETQYF. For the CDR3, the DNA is TGTGCCAGCAGTTTCCCCAGTAGAGAGACCCAGTACTTC.

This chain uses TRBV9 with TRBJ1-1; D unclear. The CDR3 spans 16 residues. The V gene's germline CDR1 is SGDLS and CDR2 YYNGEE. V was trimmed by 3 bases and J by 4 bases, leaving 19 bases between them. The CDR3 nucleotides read TGTGCCAGCAGCGCCGGATCTAAACTGGAACCCACTGAAGCTTTCTTT. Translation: CASSAGSKLEPTEAFF.

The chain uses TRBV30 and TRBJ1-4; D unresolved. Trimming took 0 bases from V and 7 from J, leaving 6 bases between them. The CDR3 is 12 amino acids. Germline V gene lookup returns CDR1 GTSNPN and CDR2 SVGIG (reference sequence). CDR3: CAWSVNGEKLFF. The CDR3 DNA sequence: TGTGCCTGGAGTGTAAACGGTGAAAAACTGTTTTTT.

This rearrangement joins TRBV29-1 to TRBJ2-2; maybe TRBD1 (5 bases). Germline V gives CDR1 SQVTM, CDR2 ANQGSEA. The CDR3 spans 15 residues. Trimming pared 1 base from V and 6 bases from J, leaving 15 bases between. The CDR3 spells CSVEVGQGWAGELFF. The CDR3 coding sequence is TGCAGCGTTGAAGTTGGGCAGGGCTGGGCCGGGGAGCTGTTTTTT.

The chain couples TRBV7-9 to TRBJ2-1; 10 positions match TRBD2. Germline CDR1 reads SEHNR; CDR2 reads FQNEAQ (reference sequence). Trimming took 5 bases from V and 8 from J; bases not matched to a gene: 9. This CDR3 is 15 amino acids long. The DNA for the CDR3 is TGTGCCAGCAGCCATCCTAGCGGGAGACGTTATGAGCAGTTCTTC. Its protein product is CASSHPSGRRYEQFF.

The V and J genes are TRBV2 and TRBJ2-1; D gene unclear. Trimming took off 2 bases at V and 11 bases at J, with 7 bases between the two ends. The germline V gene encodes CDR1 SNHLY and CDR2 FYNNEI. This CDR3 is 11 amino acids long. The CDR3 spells CASSELRQQFF. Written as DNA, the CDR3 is TGTGCCAGCAGTGAACTGCGGCAGCAGTTCTTC.

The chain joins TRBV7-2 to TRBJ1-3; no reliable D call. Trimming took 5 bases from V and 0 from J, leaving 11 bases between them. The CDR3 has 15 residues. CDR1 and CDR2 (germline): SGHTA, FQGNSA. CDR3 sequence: CASSEQPVSGNTIYF. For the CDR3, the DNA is TGTGCCAGCAGCGAACAGCCAGTCTCTGGAAACACCATATATTTT.

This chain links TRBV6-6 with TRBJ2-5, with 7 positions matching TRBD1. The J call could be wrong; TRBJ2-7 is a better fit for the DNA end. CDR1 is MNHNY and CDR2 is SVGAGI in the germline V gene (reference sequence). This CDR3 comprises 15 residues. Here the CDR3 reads CASSYDGGGQSEQYF. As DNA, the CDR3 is TGTGCCAGCAGTTACGATGGTGGGGGACAGAGCGAGCAGTACTTC.

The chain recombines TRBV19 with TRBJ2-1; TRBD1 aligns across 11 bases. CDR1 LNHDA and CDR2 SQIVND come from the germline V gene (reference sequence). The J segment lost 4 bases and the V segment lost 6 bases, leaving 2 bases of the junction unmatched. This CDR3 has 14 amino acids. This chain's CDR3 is CASRGQGGYNEQFF. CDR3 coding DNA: TGTGCCAGTAGGGGACAGGGGGGTTACAATGAGCAGTTCTTC.

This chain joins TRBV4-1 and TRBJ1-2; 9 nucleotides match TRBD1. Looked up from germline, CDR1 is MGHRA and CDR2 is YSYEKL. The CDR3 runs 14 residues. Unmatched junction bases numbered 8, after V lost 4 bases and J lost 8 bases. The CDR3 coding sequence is TGCGCCAGCAGCCCGGGACAGGGAGTGCGGGGCTACACCTTC. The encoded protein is CASSPGQGVRGYTF.

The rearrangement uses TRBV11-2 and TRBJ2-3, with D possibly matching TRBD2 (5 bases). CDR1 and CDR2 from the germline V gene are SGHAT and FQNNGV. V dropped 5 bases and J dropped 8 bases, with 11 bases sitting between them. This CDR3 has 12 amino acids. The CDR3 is CASSPPAGTQYF. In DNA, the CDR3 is TGTGCCAGCAGCCCTCCGGCGGGTACGCAGTATTTT. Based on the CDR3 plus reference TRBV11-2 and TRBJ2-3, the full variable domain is EAGVAQSPRYKIIEKRQSVAFWCNPISGHATLYWYQQILGQGPKLLIQFQNNGVVDDSQLPKDRFSAERLKGVDSTLKIQPAKLEDSAVYLCASSPPAGTQYFGPGTRLTVL.

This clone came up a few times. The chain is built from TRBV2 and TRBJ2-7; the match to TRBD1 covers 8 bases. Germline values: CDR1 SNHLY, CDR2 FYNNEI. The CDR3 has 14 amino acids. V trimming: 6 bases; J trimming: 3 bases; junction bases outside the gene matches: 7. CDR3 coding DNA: TGTGCCAGCAGCCGGGACAGGTTGAACTACGAGCAGTACTTC. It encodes CASSRDRLNYEQYF.

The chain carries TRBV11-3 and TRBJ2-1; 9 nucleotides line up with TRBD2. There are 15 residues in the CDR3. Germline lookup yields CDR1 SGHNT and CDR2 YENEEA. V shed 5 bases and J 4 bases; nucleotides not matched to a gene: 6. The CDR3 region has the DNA TGTGCCAGCAGCCCCCGACTAGCGGAGTACAATGAGCAGTTCTTC. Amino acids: CASSPRLAEYNEQFF.

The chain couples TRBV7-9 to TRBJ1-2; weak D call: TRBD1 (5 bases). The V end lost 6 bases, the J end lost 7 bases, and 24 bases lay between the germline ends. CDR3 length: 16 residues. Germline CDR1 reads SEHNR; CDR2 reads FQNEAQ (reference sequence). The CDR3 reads CASRPTVIGGESGYTF. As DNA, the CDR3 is TGTGCCAGCAGGCCGACAGTCATTGGTGGAGAGTCTGGCTACACCTTC.

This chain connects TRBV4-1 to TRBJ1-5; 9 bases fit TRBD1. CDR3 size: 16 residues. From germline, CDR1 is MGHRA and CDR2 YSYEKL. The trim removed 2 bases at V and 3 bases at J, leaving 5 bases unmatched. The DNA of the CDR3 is TGCGCCAGCAGCCAAATTGACAGGGGGAACAATCAGCCCCAGCATTTT. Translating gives CASSQIDRGNNQPQHF.

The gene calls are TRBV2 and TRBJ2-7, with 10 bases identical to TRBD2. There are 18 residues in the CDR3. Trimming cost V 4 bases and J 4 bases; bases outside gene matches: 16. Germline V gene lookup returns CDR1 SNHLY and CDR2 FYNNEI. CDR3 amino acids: CASSVGLAGAPGGYEQYF. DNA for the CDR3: TGTGCCAGCAGTGTGGGCCTAGCGGGAGCACCGGGCGGGTACGAGCAGTACTTC.

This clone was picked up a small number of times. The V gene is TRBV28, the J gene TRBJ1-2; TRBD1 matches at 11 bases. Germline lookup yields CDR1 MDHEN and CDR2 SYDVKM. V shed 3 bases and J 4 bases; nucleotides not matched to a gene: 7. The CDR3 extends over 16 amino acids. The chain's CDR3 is CASSLPPGQGGYGYTF. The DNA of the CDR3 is TGTGCCAGCAGTTTGCCTCCGGGACAGGGGGGCTATGGCTACACCTTC.

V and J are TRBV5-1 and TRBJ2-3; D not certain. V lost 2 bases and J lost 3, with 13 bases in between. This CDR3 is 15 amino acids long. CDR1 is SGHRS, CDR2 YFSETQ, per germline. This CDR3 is CASSLNGPGTDTQYF. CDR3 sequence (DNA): TGCGCCAGCAGCTTAAATGGCCCCGGGACAGATACGCAGTATTTT. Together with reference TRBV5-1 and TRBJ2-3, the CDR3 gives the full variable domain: KAGVTQTPRYLIKTRGQQVTLSCSPISGHRSVSWYQQTPGQGLQFLFEYFSETQRNKGNFPGRFSGRQFSNSRSEMNVSTLELGDSALYLCASSLNGPGTDTQYFGPGTRLTVL.

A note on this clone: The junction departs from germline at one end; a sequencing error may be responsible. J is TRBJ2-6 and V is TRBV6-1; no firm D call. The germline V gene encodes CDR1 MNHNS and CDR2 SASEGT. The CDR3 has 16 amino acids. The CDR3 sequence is CASREGLRSGANVLTF. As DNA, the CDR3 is TGTGCCAGCAGGGAAGGGCTCCGCTCTGGGGCCAACGTCCTGACTTTC.

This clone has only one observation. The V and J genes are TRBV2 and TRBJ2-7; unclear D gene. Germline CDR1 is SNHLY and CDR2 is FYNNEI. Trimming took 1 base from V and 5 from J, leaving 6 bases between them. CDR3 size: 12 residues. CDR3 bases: TGTGCCAGCAGTGAAGGAGTTGACGAGCAGTACTTC. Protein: CASSEGVDEQYF.

CDR3 protein: CASMTSGHTDTQYF. DNA of the CDR3: TGTGCCAGCATGACTAGCGGACACACAGATACGCAGTATTTT. The chain couples TRBV7-2 to TRBJ2-3; 9 bases fit TRBD2. The length of the CDR3 is 14 residues. J was trimmed by 2 bases and V by 7 bases; bases with no gene match: 4. Germline assignment: CDR1 SGHTA and CDR2 FQGNSA.

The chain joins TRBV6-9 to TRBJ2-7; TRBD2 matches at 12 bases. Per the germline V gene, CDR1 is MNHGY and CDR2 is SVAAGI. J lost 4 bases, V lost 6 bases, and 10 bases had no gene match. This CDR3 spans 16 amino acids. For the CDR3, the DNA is TGTGCCAGCAGGGAAGGCCCCGGGACTAGCGGGTACGAGCAGTACTTC. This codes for CASREGPGTSGYEQYF.

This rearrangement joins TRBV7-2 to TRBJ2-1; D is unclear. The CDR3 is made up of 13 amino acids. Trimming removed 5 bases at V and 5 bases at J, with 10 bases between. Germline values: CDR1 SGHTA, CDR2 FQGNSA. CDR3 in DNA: TGTGCCAGCAGCGCCCGGTGGGACAATGAGCAGTTCTTC. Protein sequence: CASSARWDNEQFF.

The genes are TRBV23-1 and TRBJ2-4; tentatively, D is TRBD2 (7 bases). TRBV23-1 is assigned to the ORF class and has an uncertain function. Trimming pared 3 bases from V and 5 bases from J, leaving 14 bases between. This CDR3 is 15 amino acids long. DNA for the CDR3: TGCGCCAGCAGTCACCGCGGGGGCGCCCAAAACATTCAGTACTTC. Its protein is CASSHRGGAQNIQYF.

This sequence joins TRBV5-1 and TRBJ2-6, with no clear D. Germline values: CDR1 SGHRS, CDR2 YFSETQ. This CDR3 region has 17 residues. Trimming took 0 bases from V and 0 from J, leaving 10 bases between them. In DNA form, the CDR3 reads TGCGCCAGCAGCTTGGGGGTTAGTAACTCTGGGGCCAACGTCCTGACTTTC. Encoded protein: CASSLGVSNSGANVLTF.

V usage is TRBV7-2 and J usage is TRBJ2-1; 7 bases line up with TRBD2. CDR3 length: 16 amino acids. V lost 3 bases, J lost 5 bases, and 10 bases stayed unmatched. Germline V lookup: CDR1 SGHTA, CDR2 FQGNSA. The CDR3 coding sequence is TGTGCCAGCAGCTTGTATAGCGGGCGAGCCGACAATGAGCAGTTCTTC. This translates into CASSLYSGRADNEQFF.